Following are 27 T cell receptor beta chains from one sample sequenced in a study of T cells in localized non-small cell lung cancer. Repertoires were generated with immunoSEQ multiplex PCR, while TCRdb's copy carries only in-frame clones and drops some. Counted here are 13,000 or so clones, 89% occurring once; the ten biggest clones make up under 3%. Sample: peripheral blood mononuclear cells, taken before any cancer treatment. The origin of the receptors is a man between 35 and 75 years old with stage III lung adenocarcinoma.

V gene TRBV19 combines with J gene TRBJ2-5; 10 nucleotides agree with TRBD1. The germline gives CDR1 LNHDA, CDR2 SQIVND (reference sequence). This CDR3 is 12 amino acids long. Trimming cost V 7 bases and J 13 bases; bases outside gene matches: 9. CDR3 coding DNA: TGTGCCAGTACCGCCAGACAGGGGGCCTGGTACTTC. It codes for CASTARQGAWYF.

The gene calls are TRBV5-4 and TRBJ1-3; D remains unclear. V gave up 1 base and J gave up 2 bases, with 7 bases separating them. The CDR3 extends over 14 amino acids. CDR1 is SGHNT and CDR2 is YYREEE in the germline V gene (reference sequence). The CDR3 loop is CASSLPSAGNTIYF. CDR3 DNA: TGTGCCAGCAGCTTGCCCTCAGCTGGAAACACCATATATTTT.

V and J are TRBV29-1 and TRBJ2-2, with D perhaps TRBD2 (7 bases). CDR1 is SQVTM and CDR2 is ANQGSEA in the germline V gene. The CDR3 totals 14 residues. V was clipped by 3 bases and J by 4 bases, with 12 bases between them. CDR3 coding DNA: TGCAGCGTTGACGGGGGCGGGAGCACCGGGGAGCTGTTTTTT. Protein: CSVDGGGSTGELFF.

The chain has TRBV6-5 and TRBJ1-1; D is undetermined. Per germline, CDR1 MNHEY and CDR2 SVGAGI. This CDR3 region has 15 residues. With 1 base removed from V and 1 base from J, the gap between germline ends came to 10 bases. This CDR3 is CASSYYGRANTEAFF. CDR3 coding DNA: TGTGCCAGCAGTTACTACGGTAGGGCGAACACTGAAGCTTTCTTT.

The V gene is TRBV10-3, the J gene TRBJ2-1; 8 bases map to TRBD2. Germline trimming cut 0 bases from V and 8 bases from J; bases unmatched to any gene: 9. This CDR3 has 16 residues. The V gene's germline CDR1 is ENHRY and CDR2 SYGVKD. CDR3 in DNA: TGTGCCATCAGTGAGTCGAGGTTAGCGGGAACCCATGAGCAGTTCTTC. Amino acids: CAISESRLAGTHEQFF.

This clone appeared a few times. Other DNA sequences in the same sample also yield this CDR3. The chain carries TRBV4-3 and TRBJ1-1; D unclear. Germline CDR1 and CDR2: LGHNA and YSLEER. V was shortened by 0 bases and J by 2 bases, with 10 bases between the two germline ends. This CDR3 region has 15 residues. The CDR3 nucleotides read TGCGCCAGCAGCCAAGATTTGCAGGAAAACACTGAAGCTTTCTTT. It codes for CASSQDLQENTEAFF.

The gene calls are TRBV9 and TRBJ2-6, with TRBD1 matching 10 bases. Per the germline V gene, CDR1 is SGDLS and CDR2 is YYNGEE. V was pared by 3 bases and J by 1 base, with 4 bases of the junction left unmatched. The CDR3 covers 17 residues. The CDR3: CASSDRDRGSGANVLTF. CDR3 nucleotides: TGTGCCAGCAGCGACCGGGACAGGGGATCTGGGGCCAACGTCCTGACTTTC.

The genes are TRBV19 and TRBJ1-1; unclear D gene. The CDR3 runs to 14 residues. The germline CDR1 and CDR2 sequences are LNHDA and SQIVND (reference sequence). The V gene lost 2 bases and the J gene lost 2 bases, with 9 bases spanning the gap. Written as DNA, the CDR3 is TGTGCCAGTAGTATACGGGCATTTAACACTGAAGCTTTCTTT. As protein: CASSIRAFNTEAFF. The full variable domain, with the rest looked up from reference TRBV19 and TRBJ1-1, is DGGITQSPKYLFRKEGQNVTLSCEQNLNHDAMYWYRQDPGQGLRLIYYSQIVNDFQKGDIAEGYSVSREKKESFPLTVTSAQKNPTAFYLCASSIRAFNTEAFFGQGTRLTVV.

This chain uses TRBV7-9 with TRBJ1-2, with D perhaps matching TRBD1 (5 bases). CDR3 length: 16 amino acids. V lost 0 bases and J 3 bases, leaving 14 bases between the germline ends. Germline CDR1 reads SEHNR; CDR2 reads FQNEAQ (reference sequence). The CDR3 loop reads CASSLAKQEGYYGYTF. In nucleotides, the CDR3 is TGTGCCAGCAGCTTAGCGAAGCAGGAGGGGTACTATGGCTACACCTTC. Together with reference TRBV7-9 and TRBJ1-2, the CDR3 gives the full variable domain: DTGVSQNPRHKITKRGQNVTFRCDPISEHNRLYWYRQTLGQGPEFLTYFQNEAQLEKSRLLSDRFSAERPKGSFSTLEIQRTEQGDSAMYLCASSLAKQEGYYGYTFGSGTRLTVV.

The rearrangement uses TRBV6-5 and TRBJ2-7, with D tentatively TRBD1 (6 bases). Germline lookup yields CDR1 MNHEY and CDR2 SVGAGI. Deletions cut 4 bases from V and 3 bases from J, with 10 bases between. This CDR3 has 13 residues. The CDR3 loop is CASSSGQSYEQYF. The CDR3 DNA sequence: TGTGCCAGCAGTTCCGGACAGAGCTACGAGCAGTACTTC.

This CDR3 is CASMGLSVQETQYF. The CDR3, as DNA: TGTGCCAGCATGGGACTAAGCGTACAAGAGACCCAGTACTTC. V and J are TRBV2 and TRBJ2-5, with TRBD2 matching over 7 bases. V lost 7 bases and J lost 2; bases outside the gene matches: 7. The CDR3 covers 14 residues. Germline V gene sequence: CDR1 SNHLY, CDR2 FYNNEI.

This sequence joins TRBV28 and TRBJ2-2, with D tentatively TRBD2 (6 bases). The CDR3 is 14 residues long. Trimming removed 5 bases at V and 4 bases at J, with 11 bases between. CDR1 and CDR2 (germline): MDHEN, SYDVKM. The CDR3 DNA sequence: TGTGCCAGCAGTGTGCTAGCGAGCACCGGGGAGCTGTTTTTT. As protein: CASSVLASTGELFF.

This clone was seen only a few times. The CDR3 loop is CASSSLGSGRVYNEQFF. The CDR3 coding sequence is TGTGCCAGCAGCTCTCTGGGTAGCGGGAGGGTATACAATGAGCAGTTCTTC. The chain uses TRBV11-2 and TRBJ2-1; TRBD2 agrees at 11 bases. Germline V gene sequence: CDR1 SGHAT, CDR2 FQNNGV. Trimming took 4 bases from V and 4 from J; bases not matched to a gene: 9. There are 17 residues in the CDR3.

This chain connects TRBV6-6 to TRBJ2-7, with 7 bases aligning to TRBD1. V dropped 7 bases and J dropped 8; count of bases not matched to a gene: 14. The CDR3 is made up of 14 amino acids. The germline gives CDR1 MNHNY, CDR2 SVGAGI (reference sequence). CDR3 sequence reads: CASTSGGSSTKQYF. As DNA, the CDR3 is TGTGCCAGCACCTCAGGGGGTTCTTCTACGAAGCAGTACTTC.

The chain combines TRBV6-6 with TRBJ1-5; maybe TRBD1 (5 bases). The CDR3 length is 15 residues. Trimming removed 6 bases at V and 6 bases at J, with 18 bases between. CDR1 is MNHNY, CDR2 SVGAGI, per germline (reference sequence). For the CDR3, the DNA is TGTGCCAGCAGCCCCCTGGGGACGGGGATTCAGCCCCAGCATTTT. Protein sequence: CASSPLGTGIQPQHF.

The genes are TRBV19 and TRBJ1-1, with D unclear. Germline V gene sequence: CDR1 LNHDA, CDR2 SQIVND (reference sequence). The CDR3 totals 13 residues. Trimming took 3 bases from V and 3 from J, leaving 8 bases between them. CDR3 sequence reads: CASSIRPYTEAFF. CDR3 sequence (DNA): TGTGCCAGTAGTATTAGGCCGTACACTGAAGCTTTCTTT.

V and J are TRBV5-1 and TRBJ2-7; 9 nucleotides line up with TRBD1. CDR3 length equals 15 residues. Trimming took 0 bases from V and 6 from J; bases not matched to a gene: 7. Germline V gives CDR1 SGHRS, CDR2 YFSETQ. As DNA, the CDR3 is TGCGCCAGCAGCTTGGCGGGGACAGGGCCACGCGAGCAGTACTTC. This sequence encodes CASSLAGTGPREQYF.

V gene TRBV7-9 combines with J gene TRBJ1-1; TRBD1 aligns across 7 bases. The CDR3 spans 15 residues. The trim removed 1 base at V and 5 bases at J, leaving 7 bases unmatched. The V gene's germline CDR1 is SEHNR and CDR2 FQNEAQ (reference sequence). Here the CDR3 reads CASSLEGARGTEAFF. CDR3 DNA sequence: TGTGCCAGCAGCTTAGAGGGGGCGCGTGGGACTGAAGCTTTCTTT.

The V and J genes are TRBV6-6 and TRBJ2-7; no definite D call. CDR3 length: 14 amino acids. Trimming left V 0 bases short and J 6 bases short, with 12 bases between. Germline lookup yields CDR1 MNHNY and CDR2 SVGAGI (reference sequence). The chain's CDR3 is CASSYSISGSEQYF. In nucleotides, the CDR3 is TGTGCCAGCAGTTACTCGATTTCTGGGTCCGAGCAGTACTTC.

The gene calls are TRBV10-3 and TRBJ1-3, with a tentative D call TRBD1 (5 bases). The CDR3 has 15 amino acids. Germline V gene lookup returns CDR1 ENHRY and CDR2 SYGVKD. V lost 7 bases and J 7 bases, leaving 20 bases between the germline ends. The CDR3 sequence is CAITPSPGPGNTIYF. DNA for the CDR3: TGTGCCATCACTCCTTCTCCAGGGCCCGGCAACACCATATATTTT.

This sequence joins TRBV2 and TRBJ2-1, with no clear D. The CDR3 is 11 amino acids. Germline CDR1 reads SNHLY; CDR2 reads FYNNEI. Trimming stripped 1 base from V and 5 bases from J, with 0 bases between. In DNA, the CDR3 is TGTGCCAGCAGTGAAGACAATGAGCAGTTCTTC. Protein product: CASSEDNEQFF.

The CDR3 DNA is TGTGCCAGCAGCCCCATAGGACGGGGTTACAATGAGCAGTTCTTC. Residues: CASSPIGRGYNEQFF. This chain links TRBV28 with TRBJ2-1; D may be TRBD2 (5 bases). CDR1 and CDR2 from the germline V gene are MDHEN and SYDVKM. V lost 6 bases and J lost 4, with 16 bases in between. The CDR3 consists of 15 residues.

The chain uses TRBV28 and TRBJ1-2; D perhaps matches TRBD1 (6 bases). Germline V CDR1 and CDR2: MDHEN, SYDVKM. Trimming removed 2 bases at V and 4 bases at J, with 11 bases between. This CDR3 comprises 14 residues. CDR3 nucleotide sequence: TGTGCCAGCAGTTTAGGGGGCCGCGCCTATGGCTACACCTTC. As protein: CASSLGGRAYGYTF.

CDR3 DNA sequence: TGTGCCAGCAGCCGGACTAGCGGCTACAATGAGCAGTTCTTC. Translating gives CASSRTSGYNEQFF. The genes are TRBV4-2 and TRBJ2-1; 10 bases line up with TRBD2. This CDR3 is built from 14 residues. CDR1 is LGHNA and CDR2 is YNFKEQ in the germline V gene. V lost 4 bases, J lost 3 bases, and 0 bases stayed unmatched.

This chain links TRBV9 with TRBJ2-5; maybe TRBD2 (5 bases). V gave up 4 bases and J gave up 4 bases, with 20 bases separating them. This CDR3 spans 16 amino acids. Germline V gene lookup returns CDR1 SGDLS and CDR2 YYNGEE. The CDR3 DNA reads as TGTGCCAGCAGCCCCTTAGAGGGAGTTAAGCCAGAGACCCAGTACTTC. Translation: CASSPLEGVKPETQYF.

The count of this clone is one. The rearrangement uses TRBV4-3 and TRBJ2-3; 9 nucleotides line up with TRBD2. CDR3 length: 18 residues. After removal of 1 base from V and 4 bases from J, the junction contained 12 bases not matched to a gene. Germline CDR1 is LGHNA and CDR2 is YSLEER. The CDR3 coding sequence is TGCGCCAGCAGCCAAGGTCCCGGTGGGGCGGGAGGGGCAGATACGCAGTATTTT. It encodes CASSQGPGGAGGADTQYF.

V is TRBV6-5 and J is TRBJ1-1, with 8 bases fitting TRBD1. Germline assignment: CDR1 MNHEY and CDR2 SVGAGI. CDR3 length equals 15 residues. Trimming took 0 bases from V and 5 from J; bases not matched to a gene: 5. The CDR3 sequence is CASSYSGQGATEAFF. For the CDR3, the DNA is TGTGCCAGCAGTTACTCGGGTCAGGGGGCTACTGAAGCTTTCTTT.